The 2 T cell receptor beta chains below all came from one sample that was sequenced in a study of cytomegalovirus exposure and HLA in healthy donors. The PCR had 60 Vbeta and 13 Jbeta primers. Sequenced by immunoSEQ multiplex PCR; TCRdb stores in-frame clones only, minus some. Here the sample spans hundreds of thousands of clones, approximately 84% being singletons. Sequencing used PBMCs. These receptors all stem from a woman aged 40 to 55 in good health and CMV-seronegative.

This clone was observed a single time. This chain uses TRBV19 with TRBJ1-1; D is unclear. Trimming pared 2 bases from V and 5 bases from J, leaving 12 bases between. Germline V gives CDR1 LNHDA, CDR2 SQIVND (reference sequence). The CDR3 is made up of 14 amino acids. The CDR3 loop is CASSIHPGGTEAFF. The CDR3 nucleotides read TGTGCCAGTAGTATACACCCAGGCGGGACTGAAGCTTTCTTT.

V and J are TRBV7-9 and TRBJ1-5; possible D gene TRBD1, 6 bases. Germline assignment: CDR1 SEHNR and CDR2 FQNEAQ (reference sequence). The V end was cut by 3 bases, the J end by 11 bases, with 11 bases between. CDR3 length: 12 amino acids. The CDR3 protein is CASSLKDRAQHF. The CDR3 DNA reads as TGTGCCAGCAGCTTGAAGGACAGAGCCCAGCATTTT. Full variable domain (missing parts from reference TRBV7-9 and TRBJ1-5): DTGVSQNPRHKITKRGQNVTFRCDPISEHNRLYWYRQTLGQGPEFLTYFQNEAQLEKSRLLSDRFSAERPKGSFSTLEIQRTEQGDSAMYLCASSLKDRAQHFGDGTRLSIL.